This TCR beta chain was sequenced during a study of blood T cell repertoires in COVID-19. Study-level information: Samples came from the United States, Italy and Spain, spanning acute and convalescent COVID-19. The analysed material was cDNA or gDNA that came from T cells, B-cell-depleted T cells, or PBMCs.

Study processing details: The authors estimated nucleated cell counts from reference gene primer amplification. Clones were sequenced by immunoSEQ multiplex PCR, and TCRdb holds only the in-frame ones, with some missing. V, J and clone size are taken as reported in that table, and D and trimming were inferred from the DNA itself. Among about 87,000 clones, about 90% were seen once, and the ten largest hold around 10%. CDR1 and CDR2 from the germline V gene are SGHNT and YENEEA. The CDR3 has 15 residues. V shed 5 bases and J 7 bases; nucleotides not matched to a gene: 10. This clone was recorded only once.

The sample consisted of peripheral blood. This clonotype originated in an older man with acute or convalescent COVID-19. The V call is TRBV11-3, the J call TRBJ2-2, with 7 bases aligning to TRBD2. The CDR3 region is CASSLGRGTVGELFF. Here the CDR3 DNA reads TGTGCCAGCAGCCTCGGGCGGGGGACCGTCGGGGAGCTGTTTTTT.